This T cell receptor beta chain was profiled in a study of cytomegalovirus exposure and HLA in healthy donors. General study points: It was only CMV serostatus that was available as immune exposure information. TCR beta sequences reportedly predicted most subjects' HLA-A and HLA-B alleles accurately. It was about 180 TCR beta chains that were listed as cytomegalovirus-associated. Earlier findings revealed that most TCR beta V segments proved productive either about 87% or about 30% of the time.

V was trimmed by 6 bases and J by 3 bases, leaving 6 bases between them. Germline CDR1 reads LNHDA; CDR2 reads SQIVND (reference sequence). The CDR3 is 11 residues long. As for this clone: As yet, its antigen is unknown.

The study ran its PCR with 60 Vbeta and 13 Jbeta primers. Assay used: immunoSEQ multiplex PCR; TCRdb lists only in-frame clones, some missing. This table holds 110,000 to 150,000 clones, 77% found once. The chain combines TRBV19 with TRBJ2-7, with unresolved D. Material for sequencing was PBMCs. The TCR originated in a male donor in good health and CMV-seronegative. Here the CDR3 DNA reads TGTGCCAGTAGAAATAGCTACGAGCAGTACTTC. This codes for CASRNSYEQYF.